The clone carrying this TCR beta chain has only a few counts. Its antigen is not known. PCR primers comprised 60 Vbeta and 13 Jbeta primers. The table came from immunoSEQ multiplex PCR; TCRdb's copy has only in-frame clones and leaves some out. This table holds tens of thousands of clones, roughly three quarters found once. The data are from a study of cytomegalovirus exposure and HLA in healthy donors. Notes on the study in general: The study had only CMV serostatus as immune exposure information.

The TCR originated in a male donor in good health and CMV-seronegative. Material: PBMCs.

CDR3 DNA sequence: TGTGCCAGCAGTTACTCGACAGTCAATCAGCCCCAGCATTTT. Translation gives CASSYSTVNQPQHF. The V and J genes are TRBV6-5 and TRBJ1-5; D possibly corresponds to TRBD1 (5 bases). V gave up 0 bases and J gave up 3 bases, with 6 bases separating them. CDR3 length equals 14 residues. Germline loops: CDR1 MNHEY, CDR2 SVGAGI.